This entry describes one T cell receptor (beta chain). In the study's own analysis: Reference gene primer amplification in the assay estimated nucleated cell counts. Sequencing was performed with immunoSEQ multiplex PCR; in TCRdb, only in-frame clones are kept and a portion is missing. V and J calls and clone size are as listed in that table; D and trimming were resolved from the DNA. Of 220,000 or so clones listed, roughly four fifths are singletons. This sample was included in a study of blood T cell repertoires in COVID-19. Study context: Samples representing acute and convalescent COVID-19 were sourced from the United States, Italy and Spain. PBMCs, B-cell-depleted T cells, or T cells provided the cDNA or gDNA that made up the material.

This CDR3 comprises 16 residues. The germline CDR1 and CDR2 sequences are SEHNR and FQNEAQ (reference sequence). V lost 1 base, J lost 2 bases, and 3 bases stayed unmatched. This sequence was found in a woman aged 55-70 years with acute or convalescent COVID-19. This chain connects TRBV7-9 to TRBJ2-3; 10 nucleotides align to TRBD2. Sample: peripheral blood. The CDR3 DNA reads TGTGCCAGCAGCTTAGGGCTAGCGGGGGACACAGATACGCAGTATTTT. Translated: CASSLGLAGDTDTQYF. Supplemented by reference TRBV7-9 and TRBJ2-3, the full variable domain reads DTGVSQNPRHKITKRGQNVTFRCDPISEHNRLYWYRQTLGQGPEFLTYFQNEAQLEKSRLLSDRFSAERPKGSFSTLEIQRTEQGDSAMYLCASSLGLAGDTDTQYFGPGTRLTVL.